One sample yielded the 3 T cell receptor beta chains listed below, sequenced in a study of T cell responses to AZD1222 COVID-19 vaccine. Data came from immunoSEQ multiplex PCR; TCRdb stores just in-frame clones and leaves some out. This sample carries 100,000 to 150,000 clones, approximately 88% of them seen once, and the ten largest clones take over 5.5%. Sequencing was performed on peripheral blood, taken on day 0 of AZD1222 vaccination. These receptors all come from an adult in good health.

V and J are TRBV30 and TRBJ2-1, with 7 bases aligning to TRBD2. The CDR3 covers 14 residues. The V gene's germline CDR1 is GTSNPN and CDR2 SVGIG (reference sequence). V dropped 5 bases and J dropped 4; count of bases not matched to a gene: 8. The CDR3 region is CAWGVAGPYNEQFF. CDR3 bases: TGTGCCTGGGGGGTAGCGGGCCCTTACAATGAGCAGTTCTTC.

The V call is TRBV28, the J call TRBJ2-7; D is perhaps TRBD1 or TRBD2 (5 bases each). CDR3 size: 14 residues. V gave up 3 bases and J gave up 2 bases, with 11 bases separating them. Germline V gives CDR1 MDHEN, CDR2 SYDVKM. The CDR3 sequence is CASSLGREPYEQYF. CDR3 in DNA: TGTGCCAGCAGTTTGGGCAGGGAGCCCTACGAGCAGTACTTC.

CDR3 nucleotides: TGTGCCACCGGGGGCTCCCTTGGGGATCAGCCCCAGCATTTT. Translated: CATGGSLGDQPQHF. The rearrangement uses TRBV24-1 and TRBJ1-5, with D perhaps matching TRBD1 (6 bases). Per the germline V gene, CDR1 is KGHDR and CDR2 is SFDVKD. The CDR3 contains 14 residues. V dropped 9 bases and J dropped 5 bases, with 16 bases sitting between them.